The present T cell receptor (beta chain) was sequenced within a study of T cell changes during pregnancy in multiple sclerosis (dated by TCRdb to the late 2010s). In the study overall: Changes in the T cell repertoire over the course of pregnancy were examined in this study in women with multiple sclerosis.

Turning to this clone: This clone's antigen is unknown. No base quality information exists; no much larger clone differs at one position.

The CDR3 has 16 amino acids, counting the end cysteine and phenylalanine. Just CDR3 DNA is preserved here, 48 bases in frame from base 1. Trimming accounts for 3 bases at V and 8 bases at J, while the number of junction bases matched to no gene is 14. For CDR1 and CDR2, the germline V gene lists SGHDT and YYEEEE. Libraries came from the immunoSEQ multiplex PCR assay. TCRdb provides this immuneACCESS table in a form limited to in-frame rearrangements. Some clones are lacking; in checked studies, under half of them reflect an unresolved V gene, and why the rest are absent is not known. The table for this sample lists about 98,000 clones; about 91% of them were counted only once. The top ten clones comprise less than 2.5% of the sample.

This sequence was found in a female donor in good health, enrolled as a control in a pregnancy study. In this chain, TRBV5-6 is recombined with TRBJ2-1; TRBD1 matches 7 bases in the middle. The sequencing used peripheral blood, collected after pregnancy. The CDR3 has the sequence CASSSFRQGRGDEQFF. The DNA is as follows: TGTGCCAGCAGCTCGTTTCGACAGGGCCGGGGCGATGAGCAGTTCTTC.